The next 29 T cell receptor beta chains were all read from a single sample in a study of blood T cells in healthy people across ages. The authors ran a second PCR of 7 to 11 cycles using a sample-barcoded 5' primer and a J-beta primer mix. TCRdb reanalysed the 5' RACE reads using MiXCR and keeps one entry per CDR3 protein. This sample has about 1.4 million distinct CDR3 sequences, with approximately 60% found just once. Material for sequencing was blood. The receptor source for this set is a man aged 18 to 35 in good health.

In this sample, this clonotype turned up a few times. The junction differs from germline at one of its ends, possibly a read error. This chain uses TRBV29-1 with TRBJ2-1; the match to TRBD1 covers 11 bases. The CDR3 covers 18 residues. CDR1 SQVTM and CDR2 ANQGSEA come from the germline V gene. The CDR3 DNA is TGCAGTGTTGAAGGGGGACAGGGGGTGGCTAGCGGTTACAATGAGCAGTTCTTC. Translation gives CSVEGGQGVASGYNEQFF.

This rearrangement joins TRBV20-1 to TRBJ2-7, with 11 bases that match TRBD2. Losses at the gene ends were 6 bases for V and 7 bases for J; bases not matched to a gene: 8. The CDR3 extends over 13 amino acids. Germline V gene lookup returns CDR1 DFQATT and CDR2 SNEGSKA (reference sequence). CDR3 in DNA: TGCAGTGCCGAGGGACTAGCGGACAATGAGCAGTACTTC. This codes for CSAEGLADNEQYF.

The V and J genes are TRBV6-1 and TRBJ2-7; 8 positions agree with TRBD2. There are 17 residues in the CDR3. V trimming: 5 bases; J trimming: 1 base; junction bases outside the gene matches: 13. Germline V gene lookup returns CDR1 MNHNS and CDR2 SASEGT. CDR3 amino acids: CASSLSLPIAGSYEQYF. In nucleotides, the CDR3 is TGTGCCAGCAGTCTCTCCCTGCCTATAGCGGGGTCCTACGAGCAGTACTTC.

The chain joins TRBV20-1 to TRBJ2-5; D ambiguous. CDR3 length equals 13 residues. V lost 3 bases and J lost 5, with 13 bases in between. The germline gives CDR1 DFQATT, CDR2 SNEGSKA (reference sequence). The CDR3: CSASRVTGETQYF. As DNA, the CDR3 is TGCAGTGCTAGCCGGGTAACTGGGGAGACCCAGTACTTC.

The DNA of the CDR3 is TGCAGTGTGCGGGGGGGGGATGAGCAGTTCTTC. Translation: CSVRGGDEQFF. J is TRBJ2-1 and V is TRBV20-1; 9 positions agree with TRBD2. From germline, CDR1 is DFQATT and CDR2 SNEGSKA (reference sequence). The CDR3 runs to 11 residues. V shed 7 bases, J shed 8 bases, and the junction held 3 bases outside the gene matches.

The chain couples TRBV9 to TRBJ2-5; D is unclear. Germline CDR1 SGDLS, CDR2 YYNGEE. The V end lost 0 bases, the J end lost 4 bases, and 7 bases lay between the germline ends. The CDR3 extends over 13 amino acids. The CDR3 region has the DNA TGTGCCAGCAGCGTAGTCCCTTTAGAGACCCAGTACTTC. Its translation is CASSVVPLETQYF. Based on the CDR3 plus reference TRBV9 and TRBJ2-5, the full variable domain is DSGVTQTPKHLITATGQRVTLRCSPRSGDLSVYWYQQSLDQGLQFLIQYYNGEERAKGNILERFSAQQFPDLHSELNLSSLELGDSALYFCASSVVPLETQYFGPGTRLLVL.

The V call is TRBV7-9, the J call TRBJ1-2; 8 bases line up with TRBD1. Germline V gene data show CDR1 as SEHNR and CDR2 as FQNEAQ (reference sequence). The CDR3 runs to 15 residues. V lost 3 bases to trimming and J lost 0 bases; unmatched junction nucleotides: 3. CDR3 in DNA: TGTGCCAGCAGCTTCGACAGGGGAGCTAACTATGGCTACACCTTC. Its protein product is CASSFDRGANYGYTF.

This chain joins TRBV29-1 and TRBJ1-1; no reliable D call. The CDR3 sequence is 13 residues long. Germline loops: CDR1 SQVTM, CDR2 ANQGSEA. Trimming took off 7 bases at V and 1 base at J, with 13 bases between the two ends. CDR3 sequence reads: CSANEVTNTEAFF. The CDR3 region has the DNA TGCAGCGCTAACGAGGTAACGAACACTGAAGCTTTCTTT.

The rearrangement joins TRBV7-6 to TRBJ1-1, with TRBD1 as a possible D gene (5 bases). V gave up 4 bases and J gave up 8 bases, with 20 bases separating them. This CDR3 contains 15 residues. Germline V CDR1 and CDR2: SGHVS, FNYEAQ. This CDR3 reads CASSSIKGPRAEAFF. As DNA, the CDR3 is TGTGCCAGCAGCTCCATAAAGGGACCGCGCGCAGAAGCTTTCTTT.

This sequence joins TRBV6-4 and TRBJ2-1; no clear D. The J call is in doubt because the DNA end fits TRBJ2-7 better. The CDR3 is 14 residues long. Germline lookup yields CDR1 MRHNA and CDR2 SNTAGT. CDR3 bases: TGTGCCAGCAGTGACTCTTTGGGGTACAATGAGCAGTACTTC. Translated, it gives CASSDSLGYNEQYF.

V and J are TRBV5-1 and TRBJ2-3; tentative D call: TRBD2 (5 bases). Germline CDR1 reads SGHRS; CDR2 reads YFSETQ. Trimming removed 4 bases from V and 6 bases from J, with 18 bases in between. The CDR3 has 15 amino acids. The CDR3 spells CASSPEAFMGDTQYF. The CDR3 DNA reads TGCGCCAGCAGCCCGGAGGCCTTCATGGGGGATACGCAGTATTTT.

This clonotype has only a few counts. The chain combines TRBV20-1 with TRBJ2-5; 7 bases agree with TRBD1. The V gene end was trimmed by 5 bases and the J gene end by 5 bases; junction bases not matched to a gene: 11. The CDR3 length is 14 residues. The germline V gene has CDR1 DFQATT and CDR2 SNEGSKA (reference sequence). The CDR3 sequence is CSAGANRGRETQYF. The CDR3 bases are TGCAGTGCTGGGGCGAACAGGGGACGGGAGACCCAGTACTTC.

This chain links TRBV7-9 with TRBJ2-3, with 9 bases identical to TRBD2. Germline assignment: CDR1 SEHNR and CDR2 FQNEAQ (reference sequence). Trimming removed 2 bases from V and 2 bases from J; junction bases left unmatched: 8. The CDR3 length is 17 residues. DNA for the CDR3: TGTGCCAGCAGCTTACTTCCAGCGGGAGGCCTCACAGATACGCAGTATTTT. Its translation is CASSLLPAGGLTDTQYF. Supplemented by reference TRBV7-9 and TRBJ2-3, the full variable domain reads DTGVSQNPRHKITKRGQNVTFRCDPISEHNRLYWYRQTLGQGPEFLTYFQNEAQLEKSRLLSDRFSAERPKGSFSTLEIQRTEQGDSAMYLCASSLLPAGGLTDTQYFGPGTRLTVL.

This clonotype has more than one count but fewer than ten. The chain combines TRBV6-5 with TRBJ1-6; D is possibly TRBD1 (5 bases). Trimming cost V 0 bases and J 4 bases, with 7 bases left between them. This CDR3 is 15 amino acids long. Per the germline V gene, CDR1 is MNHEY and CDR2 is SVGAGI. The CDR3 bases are TGTGCCAGCAGTTACTCTCAGGGTTATAATTCACCCCTCCACTTT. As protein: CASSYSQGYNSPLHF.

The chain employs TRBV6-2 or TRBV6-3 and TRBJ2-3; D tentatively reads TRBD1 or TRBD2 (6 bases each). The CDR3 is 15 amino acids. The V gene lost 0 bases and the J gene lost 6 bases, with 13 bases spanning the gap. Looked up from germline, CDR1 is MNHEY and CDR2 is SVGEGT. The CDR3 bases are TGTGCCAGCAGTTACTCGAGCAGGGGACTGGATACGCAGTATTTT. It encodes CASSYSSRGLDTQYF.

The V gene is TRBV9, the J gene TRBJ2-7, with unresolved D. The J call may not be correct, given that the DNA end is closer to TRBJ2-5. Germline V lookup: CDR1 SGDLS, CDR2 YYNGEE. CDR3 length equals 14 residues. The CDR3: CASSFGPTEETQYF. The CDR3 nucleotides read TGTGCCAGCAGCTTCGGTCCAACAGAAGAGACCCAGTACTTC.

Here the CDR3 reads CSARRTGYRGEQYF. The CDR3 DNA sequence: TGCAGTGCTAGACGGACAGGGTATCGGGGCGAGCAGTACTTC. The chain carries TRBV20-1 and TRBJ2-4; 8 bases map to TRBD1. The better agreement between TRBJ2-7 and the DNA end casts doubt on the J call. Germline V CDR1 and CDR2: DFQATT, SNEGSKA (reference sequence). This CDR3 has 14 residues.

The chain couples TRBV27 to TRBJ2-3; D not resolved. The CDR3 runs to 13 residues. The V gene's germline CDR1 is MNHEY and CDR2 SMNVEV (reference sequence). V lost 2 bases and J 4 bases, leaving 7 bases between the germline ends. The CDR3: CASSLMFADTQYF. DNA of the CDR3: TGTGCCAGCAGTTTAATGTTCGCAGATACGCAGTATTTT.

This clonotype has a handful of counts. CDR3 sequence reads: CASSFRVSSYNEQFF. CDR3 coding DNA: TGTGCCAGCAGTTTTAGGGTTTCCTCCTACAATGAGCAGTTCTTC. This chain joins TRBV12-3 or TRBV12-4 and TRBJ2-1, with D uncertain. The CDR3 spans 15 residues. V shed 3 bases and J shed 0 bases, with 9 bases lying between them.

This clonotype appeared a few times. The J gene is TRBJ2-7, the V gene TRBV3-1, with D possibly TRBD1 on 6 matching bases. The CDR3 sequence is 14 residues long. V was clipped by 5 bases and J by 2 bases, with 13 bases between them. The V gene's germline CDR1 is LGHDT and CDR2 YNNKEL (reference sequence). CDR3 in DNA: TGTGCCAGCAGCTGGGGACAAACCGCCTACGAGCAGTACTTC. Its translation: CASSWGQTAYEQYF.

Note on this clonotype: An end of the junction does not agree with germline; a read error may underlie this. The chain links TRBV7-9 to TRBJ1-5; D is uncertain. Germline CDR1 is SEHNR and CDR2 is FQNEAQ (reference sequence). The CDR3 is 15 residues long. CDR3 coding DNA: TGTGCCAGCAGCTTAACCGGAGACATCAATCAACCCCAGCATTTT. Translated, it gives CASSLTGDINQPQHF.

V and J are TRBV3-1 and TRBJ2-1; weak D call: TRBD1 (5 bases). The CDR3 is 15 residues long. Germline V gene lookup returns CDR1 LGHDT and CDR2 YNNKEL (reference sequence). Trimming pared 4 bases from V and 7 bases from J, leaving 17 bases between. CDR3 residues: CASSPWGGAGNEQFF. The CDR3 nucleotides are TGTGCCAGCAGCCCTTGGGGTGGGGCCGGGAATGAGCAGTTCTTC.

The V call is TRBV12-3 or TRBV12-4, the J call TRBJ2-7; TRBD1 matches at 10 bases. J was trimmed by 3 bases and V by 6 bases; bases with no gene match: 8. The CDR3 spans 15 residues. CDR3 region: CASRARQGAIYEQYF. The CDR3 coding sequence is TGTGCCAGCAGGGCGAGACAGGGGGCAATCTACGAGCAGTACTTC.

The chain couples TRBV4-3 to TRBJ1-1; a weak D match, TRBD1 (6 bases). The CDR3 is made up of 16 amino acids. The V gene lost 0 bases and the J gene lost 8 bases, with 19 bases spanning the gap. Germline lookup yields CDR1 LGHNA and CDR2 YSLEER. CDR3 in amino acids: CASSQDPGQQAGEAFF. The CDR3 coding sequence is TGCGCCAGCAGCCAAGATCCGGGACAACAAGCAGGCGAAGCTTTCTTT.

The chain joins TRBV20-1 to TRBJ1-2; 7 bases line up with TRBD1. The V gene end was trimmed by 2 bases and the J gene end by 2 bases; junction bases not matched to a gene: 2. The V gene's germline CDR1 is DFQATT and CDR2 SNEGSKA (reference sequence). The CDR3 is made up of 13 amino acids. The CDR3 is CSARTGENYGYTF. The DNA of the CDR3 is TGCAGTGCTAGAACAGGGGAGAACTATGGCTACACCTTC.

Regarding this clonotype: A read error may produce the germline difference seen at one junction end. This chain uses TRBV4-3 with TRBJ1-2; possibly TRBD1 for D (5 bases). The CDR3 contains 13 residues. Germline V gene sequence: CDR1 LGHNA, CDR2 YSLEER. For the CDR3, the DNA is TGCGCCAGCAGCCAACGGGGAGGGGATGGCCACACCTTC. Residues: CASSQRGGDGHTF.

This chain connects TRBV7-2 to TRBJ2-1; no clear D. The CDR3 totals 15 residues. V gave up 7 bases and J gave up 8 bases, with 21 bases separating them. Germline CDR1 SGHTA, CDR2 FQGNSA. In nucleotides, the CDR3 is TGTGCCAGCATCCCTTCGCCCACTTGGCTGGATGAGCAGTTCTTC. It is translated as CASIPSPTWLDEQFF.

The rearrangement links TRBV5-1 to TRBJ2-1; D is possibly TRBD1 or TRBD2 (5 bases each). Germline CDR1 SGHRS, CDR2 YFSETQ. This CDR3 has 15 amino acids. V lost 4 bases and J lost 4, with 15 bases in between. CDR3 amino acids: CASSTRDLFYNEQFF. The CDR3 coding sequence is TGCGCCAGCAGCACCCGGGACCTCTTTTACAATGAGCAGTTCTTC. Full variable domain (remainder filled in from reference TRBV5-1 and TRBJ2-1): KAGVTQTPRYLIKTRGQQVTLSCSPISGHRSVSWYQQTPGQGLQFLFEYFSETQRNKGNFPGRFSGRQFSNSRSEMNVSTLELGDSALYLCASSTRDLFYNEQFFGPGTRLTVL.

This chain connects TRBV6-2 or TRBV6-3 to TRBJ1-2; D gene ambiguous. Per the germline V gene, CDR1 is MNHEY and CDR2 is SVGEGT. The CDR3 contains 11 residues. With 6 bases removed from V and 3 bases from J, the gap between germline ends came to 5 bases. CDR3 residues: CASSYYYGYTF. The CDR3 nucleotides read TGTGCCAGCAGCTATTACTATGGCTACACCTTC.